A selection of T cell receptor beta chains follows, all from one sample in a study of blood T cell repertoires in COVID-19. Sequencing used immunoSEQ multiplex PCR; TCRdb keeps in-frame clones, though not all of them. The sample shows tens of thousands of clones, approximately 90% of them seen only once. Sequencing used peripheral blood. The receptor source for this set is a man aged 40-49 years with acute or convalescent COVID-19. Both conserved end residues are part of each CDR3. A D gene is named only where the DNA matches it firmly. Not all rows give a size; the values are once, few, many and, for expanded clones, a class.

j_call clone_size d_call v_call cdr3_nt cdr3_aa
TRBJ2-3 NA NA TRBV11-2 TGTGCCAGCAGCTTTGGAGTTTTAGATACGCAGTATTTT CASSFGVLDTQYF
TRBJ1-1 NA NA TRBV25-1 TGTGCCAGCAGCTCCCTCTTCCGGGACACCACTGAAGCTTTCTTT CASSSLFRDTTEAFF
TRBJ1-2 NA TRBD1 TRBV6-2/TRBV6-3 TGTGCCAGCAGTTCCCCGGGACAGGTTCTTGGCTACACCTTC CASSSPGQVLGYTF
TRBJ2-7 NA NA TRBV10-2 TGCGCCAGCCTGAGGGAGAACTCAGCCTACGAGCAGTACTTC CASLRENSAYEQYF
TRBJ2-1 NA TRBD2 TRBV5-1 TGCGCCAGCAGCCGAAGGACTAGCGGAACCTACAATGAGCAGTTCTTC CASSRRTSGTYNEQFF
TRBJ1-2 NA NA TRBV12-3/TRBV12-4 TGTGCCAGCATGAAGGGGTACAGTGGCTACACCTTC CASMKGYSGYTF
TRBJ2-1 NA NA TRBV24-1 TGTGCCACCAGTGGAGCCCAGGGGTACAATGAGCAGTTCTTC CATSGAQGYNEQFF
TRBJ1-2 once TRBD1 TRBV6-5 TGTGCCAGCCGGGACAGGGGAGGCCTAGGAGGCTACACCTTC CASRDRGGLGGYTF
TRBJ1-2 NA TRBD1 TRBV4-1 TGCGCCAGCAGCCAAGAGACAGGGGAGGTCTATGGCTACACCTTC CASSQETGEVYGYTF
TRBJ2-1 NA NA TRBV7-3 TGTGCCAGCAGCGAGAAAAATGAGCAGTTCTTC CASSEKNEQFF
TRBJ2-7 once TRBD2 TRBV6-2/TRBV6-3 TGTGCCAGCAGTTACAGCCTAGCGGGCCCCTCCTACGAGCAGTACTTC CASSYSLAGPSYEQYF
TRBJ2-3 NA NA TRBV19 TGTGCCAGTAGTGGAGACCTAGCGCCTCGCACAGATACGCAGTATTTT CASSGDLAPRTDTQYF
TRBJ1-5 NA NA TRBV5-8 TGTGCCAGCAGCTTGCTTAATCAGCCCCAGCATTTT CASSLLNQPQHF
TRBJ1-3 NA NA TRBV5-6 TGTGCCAGCAGCTTGGAGGGGAGCGGGCTGGCGAGTGAAAACACCATATATTTT CASSLEGSGLASENTIYF
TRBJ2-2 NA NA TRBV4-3 TGCGCCAGCAGCCCCCCAGGCACCGGGGAGCTGTTTTTT CASSPPGTGELFF
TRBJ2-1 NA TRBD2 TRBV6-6 TGTGCCAGCAGGTACGATCTAGCGGGAGAGAAGGATGAGCAGTTCTTC CASRYDLAGEKDEQFF
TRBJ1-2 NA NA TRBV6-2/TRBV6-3 TGTGCCAGCAGTTATACGGGACTCCCGGATCCTTGGGCTAACTATGGCTACACCTTC CASSYTGLPDPWANYGYTF
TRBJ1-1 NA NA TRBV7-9 TGTGCCAGCCGGGGTAATGTGGGCAATACTGAAGCTTTCTTT CASRGNVGNTEAFF
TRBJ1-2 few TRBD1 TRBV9 TGTGCCAGCAGCGTAGCTTCGGGACAGGGGTATGGCTACACCTTC CASSVASGQGYGYTF
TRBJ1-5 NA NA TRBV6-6 TGTGCCAGCAAGAAGTGGGGGGATCAGCCCCAGCATTTT CASKKWGDQPQHF
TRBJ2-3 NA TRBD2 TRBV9 TGTGCCAGCAGCGTAGTTGGCGGGAGGGCCAGGGCAGATACGCAGTATTTT CASSVVGGRARADTQYF
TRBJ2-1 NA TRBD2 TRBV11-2 TGTGCCAGCAGCCCAGTAGCGGGACCCAGAATTTTTCATGAGCAGTTCTTC CASSPVAGPRIFHEQFF
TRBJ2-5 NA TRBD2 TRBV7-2 TGTGCCAGCAGCATGCGGCTAGCGGGAGTGGGGGCGGCCCAGTACTTC CASSMRLAGVGAAQYF
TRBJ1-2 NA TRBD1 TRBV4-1 TGCGCCAGCAGCTACGGACAGGGCGACTATGGCTACACCTTC CASSYGQGDYGYTF
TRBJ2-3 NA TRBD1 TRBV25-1 TGTGCCAGCAGTGAATATAGGACAGGGGGTCCAGATACGCAGTATTTT CASSEYRTGGPDTQYF
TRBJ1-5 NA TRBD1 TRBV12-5 TGTGCTAGTGGTTTGGGGGACAGTCTCAATCAGCCCCAGCATTTT CASGLGDSLNQPQHF
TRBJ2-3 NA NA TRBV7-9 TGTGCCAGCAGCTTGACTAGTGGGACAGATACGCAGTATTTT CASSLTSGTDTQYF
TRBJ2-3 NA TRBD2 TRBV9 TGTGCCAGCAGCGTTCGCTCAGCGGGAGGGCCTAAAGATACGCAGTATTTT CASSVRSAGGPKDTQYF
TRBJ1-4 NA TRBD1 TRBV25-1 TGTGCCAGCAGTCCCGGGACAGGGGGCTCGGCTGAAAAACTGTTTTTT CASSPGTGGSAEKLFF
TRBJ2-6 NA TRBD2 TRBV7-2 TGTGCCAGCAGCTTACTGCTAGCGGGAGTGGCAGGGGCCAACGTCCTGACTTTC CASSLLLAGVAGANVLTF
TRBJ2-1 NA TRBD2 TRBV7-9 TGTGCCAGCAGCGACATGAAGCGGGAGTCCTACAATGAGCAGTTCTTC CASSDMKRESYNEQFF
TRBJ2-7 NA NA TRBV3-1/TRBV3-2 TGTGCCAGCAGCCCACTTAGCTACGAGCAGTACTTC CASSPLSYEQYF
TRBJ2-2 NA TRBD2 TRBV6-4 TGTGCCAGCAGTGAGGATAGCGGGAGGTCCGGGGAGCTGTTTTTT CASSEDSGRSGELFF
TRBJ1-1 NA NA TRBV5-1 TGCGCCAGCAGCTTATCAGGGTACTCCAATTTCTTT CASSLSGYSNFF
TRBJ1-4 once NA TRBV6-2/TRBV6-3 TGTGCCAGCAGTTACGAAAGGAGACTGTTTTTT CASSYERRLFF
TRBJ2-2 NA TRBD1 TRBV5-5 TGTGCCAGCAGTGACAGGGTGTCTGGGGAGCTGTTTTTT CASSDRVSGELFF
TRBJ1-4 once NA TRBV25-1 TGTGCCAGCAAAAACGACAGGCGACCCCAGGAGCAACTGTTTTTT CASKNDRRPQEQLFF
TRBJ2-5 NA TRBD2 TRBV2 TGTGCCACCTTGACTAGCGGGGCTGTAAAAGAGACCCAGTACTTC CATLTSGAVKETQYF
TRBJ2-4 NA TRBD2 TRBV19 TGTGCCAGTAGTATTCGTGCGGGGGTAAACATTCAGTACTTC CASSIRAGVNIQYF
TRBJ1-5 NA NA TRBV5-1 TGCGCCAGCAGCCGAACTTCGGGGGGTCAGCCCCAGCATTTT CASSRTSGGQPQHF
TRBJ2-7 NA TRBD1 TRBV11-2 TGTGCCAGCAGTTCCAGGGACAGAGCCTACGAGCAGTACTTC CASSSRDRAYEQYF
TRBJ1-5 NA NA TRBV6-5 TGTGCCAGCAGTTCGGGGAAGGGCAATCAGCCCCAGCATTTT CASSSGKGNQPQHF